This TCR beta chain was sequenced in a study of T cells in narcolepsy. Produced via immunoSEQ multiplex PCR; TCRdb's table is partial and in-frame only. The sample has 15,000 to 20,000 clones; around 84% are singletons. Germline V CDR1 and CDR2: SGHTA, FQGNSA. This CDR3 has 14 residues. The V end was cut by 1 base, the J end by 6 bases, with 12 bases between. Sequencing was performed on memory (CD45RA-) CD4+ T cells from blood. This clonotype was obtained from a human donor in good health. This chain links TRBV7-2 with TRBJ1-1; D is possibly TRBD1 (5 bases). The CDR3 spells CASSLVLGPAEAFF. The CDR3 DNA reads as TGTGCCAGCAGCTTAGTGCTGGGGCCCGCTGAAGCTTTCTTT.